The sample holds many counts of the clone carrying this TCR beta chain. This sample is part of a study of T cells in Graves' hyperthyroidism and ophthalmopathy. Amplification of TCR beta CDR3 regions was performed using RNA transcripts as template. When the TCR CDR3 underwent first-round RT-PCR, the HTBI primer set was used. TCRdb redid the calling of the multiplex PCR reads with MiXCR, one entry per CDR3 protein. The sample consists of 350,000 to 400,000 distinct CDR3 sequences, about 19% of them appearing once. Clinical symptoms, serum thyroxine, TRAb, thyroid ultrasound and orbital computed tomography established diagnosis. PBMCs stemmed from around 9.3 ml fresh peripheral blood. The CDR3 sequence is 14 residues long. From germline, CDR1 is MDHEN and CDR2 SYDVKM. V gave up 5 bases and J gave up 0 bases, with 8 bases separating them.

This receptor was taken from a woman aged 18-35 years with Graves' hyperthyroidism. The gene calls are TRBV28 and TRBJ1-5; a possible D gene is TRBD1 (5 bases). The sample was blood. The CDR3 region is CASSQGYSNQPQHF. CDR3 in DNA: TGTGCCAGCAGTCAGGGTTATAGCAATCAGCCCCAGCATTTT.